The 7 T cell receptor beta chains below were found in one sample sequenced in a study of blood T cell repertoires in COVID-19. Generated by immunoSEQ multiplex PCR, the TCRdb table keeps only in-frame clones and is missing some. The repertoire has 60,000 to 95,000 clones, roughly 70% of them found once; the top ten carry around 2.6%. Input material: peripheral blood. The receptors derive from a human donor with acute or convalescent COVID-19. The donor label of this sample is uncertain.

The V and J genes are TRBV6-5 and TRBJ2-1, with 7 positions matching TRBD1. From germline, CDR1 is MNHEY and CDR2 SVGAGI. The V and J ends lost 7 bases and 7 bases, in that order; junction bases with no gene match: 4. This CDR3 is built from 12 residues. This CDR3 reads CASTLQGNEQFF. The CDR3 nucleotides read TGTGCCAGCACTTTACAGGGGAATGAGCAGTTCTTC.

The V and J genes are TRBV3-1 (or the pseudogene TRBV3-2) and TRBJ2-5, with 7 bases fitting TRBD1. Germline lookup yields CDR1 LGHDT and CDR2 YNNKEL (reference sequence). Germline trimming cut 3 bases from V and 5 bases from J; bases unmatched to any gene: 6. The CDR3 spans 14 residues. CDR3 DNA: TGTGCCAGCAGCCACAAACAGGGGACGGAGACCCAGTACTTC. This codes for CASSHKQGTETQYF.

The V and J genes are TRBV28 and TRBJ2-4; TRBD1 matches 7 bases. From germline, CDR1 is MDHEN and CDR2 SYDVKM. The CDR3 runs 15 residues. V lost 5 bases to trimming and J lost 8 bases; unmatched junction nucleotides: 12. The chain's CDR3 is CASSDQQGRGYIQYF. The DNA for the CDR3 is TGTGCCAGCAGTGATCAACAGGGGAGAGGGTACATTCAGTACTTC.

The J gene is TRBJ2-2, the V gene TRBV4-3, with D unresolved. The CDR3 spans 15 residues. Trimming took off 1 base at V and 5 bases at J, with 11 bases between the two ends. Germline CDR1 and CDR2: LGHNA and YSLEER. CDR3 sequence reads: CASSQAPTGTGELFF. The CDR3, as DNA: TGCGCCAGCAGCCAAGCTCCGACTGGGACCGGGGAGCTGTTTTTT.

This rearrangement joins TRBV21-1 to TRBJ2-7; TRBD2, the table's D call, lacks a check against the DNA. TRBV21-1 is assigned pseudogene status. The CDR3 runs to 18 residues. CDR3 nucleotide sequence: TGTGCCAGCACCCAGGGACTAGCGGGATGGCCCCCCCTCTACGAGCAGTACGTC. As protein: CASTQGLAGWPPLYEQYV.

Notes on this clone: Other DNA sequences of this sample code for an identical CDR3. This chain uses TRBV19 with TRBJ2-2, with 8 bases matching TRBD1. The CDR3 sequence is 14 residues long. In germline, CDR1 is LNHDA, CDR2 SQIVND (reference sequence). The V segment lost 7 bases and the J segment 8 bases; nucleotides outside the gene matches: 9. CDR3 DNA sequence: TGTGCCAGTATCGGCAGGGGGCGCGCTGGGGAGCTGTTTTTT. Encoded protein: CASIGRGRAGELFF.

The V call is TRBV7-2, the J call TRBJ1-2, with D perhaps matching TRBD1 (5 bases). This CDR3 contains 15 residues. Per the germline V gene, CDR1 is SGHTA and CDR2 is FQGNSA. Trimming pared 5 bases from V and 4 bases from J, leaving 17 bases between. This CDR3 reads CASSQGKDATYGYTF. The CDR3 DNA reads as TGTGCCAGCAGCCAGGGAAAGGACGCTACCTATGGCTACACCTTC.